This T cell receptor (beta chain) was sequenced during a study of blood T cell repertoires in COVID-19. Study background: Acute and convalescent COVID-19 specimens originated in the United States, Italy and Spain.

Sequencing used immunoSEQ multiplex PCR; TCRdb keeps in-frame clones, though not all of them. The sample has 100,000 to 150,000 clones; approximately 81% are singletons. This CDR3 comprises 15 residues. The V and J genes are TRBV21-1 and TRBJ1-4; the table's D gene call, TRBD1, was not cross checked with the DNA. TRBV21-1 is noted as a pseudogene. This sequence originates from a woman aged 50 to 65 with acute or convalescent COVID-19. Sequenced material: peripheral blood. CDR3 sequence: CASSKVQGGGEKLFF. In DNA, the CDR3 is TGTGCCAGCAGCAAAGTACAGGGCGGTGGGGAAAAACTGTTTTTT.